This T cell receptor (beta chain) was recorded in a study of blood T cell repertoires in COVID-19. Method: immunoSEQ multiplex PCR; TCRdb's copy keeps in-frame clones and lacks some. Among 350,000 or so clones listed, less than 90% were seen once. The CDR3 contains 18 residues. Trimming cost V 3 bases and J 4 bases; bases outside gene matches: 13. Germline CDR1 SEHNR, CDR2 FQNEAQ (reference sequence). This rearrangement joins TRBV7-9 to TRBJ2-5, with 11 bases aligning to TRBD2. The sample was PBMCs or T cells enriched from blood (not recorded which). The receptor comes from a woman in her thirties who had recovered from COVID-19. CDR3 sequence: CASSFLFGTSGGLETQYF. The CDR3, as DNA: TGTGCCAGCAGCTTTTTATTCGGCACTAGCGGGGGTTTAGAGACCCAGTACTTC. Using reference TRBV7-9 and TRBJ2-5 for the parts outside the CDR3, the full variable domain is DTGVSQNPRHKITKRGQNVTFRCDPISEHNRLYWYRQTLGQGPEFLTYFQNEAQLEKSRLLSDRFSAERPKGSFSTLEIQRTEQGDSAMYLCASSFLFGTSGGLETQYFGPGTRLLVL.